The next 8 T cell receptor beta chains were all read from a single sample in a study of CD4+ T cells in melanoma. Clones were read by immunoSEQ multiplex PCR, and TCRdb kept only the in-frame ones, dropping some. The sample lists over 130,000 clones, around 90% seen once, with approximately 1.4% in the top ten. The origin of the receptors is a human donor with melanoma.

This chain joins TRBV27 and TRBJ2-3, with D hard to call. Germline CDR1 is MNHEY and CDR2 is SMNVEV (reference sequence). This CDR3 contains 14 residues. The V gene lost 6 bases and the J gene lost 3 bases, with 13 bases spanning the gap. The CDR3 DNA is TGTGCCAGCAGCGCCAAGGGCTGGACAGATACGCAGTATTTT. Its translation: CASSAKGWTDTQYF.

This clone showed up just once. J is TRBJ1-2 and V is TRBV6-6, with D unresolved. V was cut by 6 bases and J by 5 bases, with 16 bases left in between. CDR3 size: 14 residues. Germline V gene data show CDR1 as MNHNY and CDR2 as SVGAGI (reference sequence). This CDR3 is CASSLTEGAYGYTF. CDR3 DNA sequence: TGTGCCAGCAGCCTGACCGAAGGCGCTTATGGCTACACCTTC.

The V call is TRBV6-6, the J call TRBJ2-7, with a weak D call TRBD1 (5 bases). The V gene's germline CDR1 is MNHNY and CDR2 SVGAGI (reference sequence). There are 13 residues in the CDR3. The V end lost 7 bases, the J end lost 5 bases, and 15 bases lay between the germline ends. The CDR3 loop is CASTQVGADEQYF. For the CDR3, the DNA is TGTGCCAGCACACAGGTAGGGGCGGACGAGCAGTACTTC.

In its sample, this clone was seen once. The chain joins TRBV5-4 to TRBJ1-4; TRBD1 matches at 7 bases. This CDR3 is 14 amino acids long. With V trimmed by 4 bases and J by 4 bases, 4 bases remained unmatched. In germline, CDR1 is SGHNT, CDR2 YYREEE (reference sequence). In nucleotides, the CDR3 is TGTGCCAGCAGCCCGGACAGGCGTAATGAAAAACTGTTTTTT. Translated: CASSPDRRNEKLFF.

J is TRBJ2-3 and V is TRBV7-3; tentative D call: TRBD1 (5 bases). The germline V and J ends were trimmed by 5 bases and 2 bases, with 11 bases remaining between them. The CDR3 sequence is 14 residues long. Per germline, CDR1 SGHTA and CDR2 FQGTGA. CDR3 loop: CASSSDGHTDTQYF. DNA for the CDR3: TGTGCCAGCAGCAGCGACGGACACACAGATACGCAGTATTTT.

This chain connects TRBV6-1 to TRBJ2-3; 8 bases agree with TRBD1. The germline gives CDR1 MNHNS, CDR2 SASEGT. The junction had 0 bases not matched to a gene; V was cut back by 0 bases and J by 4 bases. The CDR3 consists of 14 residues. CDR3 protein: CASSEAQGADTQYF. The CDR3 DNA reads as TGTGCCAGCAGTGAAGCACAGGGGGCAGATACGCAGTATTTT.

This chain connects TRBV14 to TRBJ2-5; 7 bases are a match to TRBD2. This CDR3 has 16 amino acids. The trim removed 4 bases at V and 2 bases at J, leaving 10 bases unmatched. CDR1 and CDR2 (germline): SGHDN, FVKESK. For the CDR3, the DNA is TGTGCCAGCAGCCTCCGGGAGCGGGGACGGCAAGAGACCCAGTACTTC. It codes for CASSLRERGRQETQYF.

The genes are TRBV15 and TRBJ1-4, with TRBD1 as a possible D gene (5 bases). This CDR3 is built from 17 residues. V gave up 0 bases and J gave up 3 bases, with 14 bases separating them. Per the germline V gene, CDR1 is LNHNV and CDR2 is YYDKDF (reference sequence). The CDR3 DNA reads TGTGCCACCAGCAGAGATGGAGTGGGGCAGGCTAATGAAAAACTGTTTTTT. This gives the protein CATSRDGVGQANEKLFF.